The clone carrying this T cell receptor (beta chain) was seen once. Its target is unknown. The CDR3 has 13 residues. In germline, CDR1 is SGHNT, CDR2 YYREEE (reference sequence). The junction had 6 bases not matched to a gene; V was cut back by 0 bases and J by 12 bases. These data belong to a study of graft-versus-host responses after intestinal transplantation. Study overall: Recipients across the board were started on anti-thymocyte globulin induction, then kept on tacrolimus and steroids for approximately three years.

The table came from immunoSEQ multiplex PCR; TCRdb's copy has only in-frame clones and leaves some out. Of 100,000 or so clones listed, about 88% are singletons. Study outcomes and limitations: In recipient marrow, GvH clones were found, and some appeared first in ileum or blood. Allografts of patients with graft-donor T cell macrochimerism showed high graft-versus-host to host-versus-graft clone ratios.

The sequencing used unstimulated CD4+ T cells sorted from spleen or lymph node cells, collected before transplant. This chain links TRBV5-4 with TRBJ2-4; 7 bases match TRBD1. The clonotype was recovered from a human donor who was the organ donor for an intestinal transplant. The CDR3 loop reads CASSLGVAGGQYF. CDR3 nucleotide sequence: TGTGCCAGCAGCTTGGGGGTAGCAGGGGGTCAGTACTTC.